This record concerns one T cell receptor (beta chain) sequence. CDR1 and CDR2 from the germline V gene are SGDLS and YYNGEE. V shed 0 bases, J shed 4 bases, and the junction held 6 bases outside the gene matches. CDR3 size: 15 residues. TCRdb's copy holds only in-frame clones and misses some; the assay was immunoSEQ multiplex PCR. The sample lists 350,000 or so clones; roughly 86% were seen once. This entry is derived from a study of blood T cell repertoires in COVID-19. The chain joins TRBV9 to TRBJ2-5; 7 bases map to TRBD2. The sequenced sample was peripheral blood. The receptor was isolated from a woman aged 25-40 years with COVID-19, enrolled during active disease. CDR3: CASSVGPGRGETQYF. CDR3 DNA: TGTGCCAGCAGCGTAGGCCCAGGGAGGGGAGAGACCCAGTACTTC.